This TCR beta chain was sequenced for a study of response to subunit inactivated influenza vaccine. This clonotype was observed a few times. Its antigen is as yet unknown. V dropped 2 bases and J dropped 0 bases, with 8 bases sitting between them. This CDR3 spans 15 amino acids. From germline, CDR1 is SGHDT and CDR2 YYEEEE. Study findings and constraints: The authors suggested that every seasonal influenza vaccination recruits few new T cells.

Via MiXCR, TCRdb re-called the RT-PCR reads, giving one row per CDR3 protein. Of hundreds of thousands of distinct CDR3 sequences in the sample, less than 10% are singletons; the top ten hold roughly 13%. J is TRBJ2-2 and V is TRBV5-6; no firm D call. This sequence was found in a man between 50 and 75 years old who received an inactivated influenza vaccine. The source material was PBMCs from blood, sampled about 24 months after vaccination. The CDR3 region has the DNA TGTGCCAGCAGCTTTTGGCGGTCGAACACCGGGGAGCTGTTTTTT. The encoded protein is CASSFWRSNTGELFF.